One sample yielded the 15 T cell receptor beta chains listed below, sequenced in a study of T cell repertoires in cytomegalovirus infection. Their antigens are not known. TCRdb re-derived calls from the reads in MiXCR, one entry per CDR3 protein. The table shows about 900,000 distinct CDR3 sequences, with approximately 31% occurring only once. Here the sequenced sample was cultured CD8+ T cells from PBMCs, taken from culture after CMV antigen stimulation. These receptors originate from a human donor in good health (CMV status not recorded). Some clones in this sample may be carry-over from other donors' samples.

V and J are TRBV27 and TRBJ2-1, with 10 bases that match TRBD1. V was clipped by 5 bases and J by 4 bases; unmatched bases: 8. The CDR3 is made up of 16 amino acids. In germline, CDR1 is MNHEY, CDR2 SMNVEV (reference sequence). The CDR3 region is CASSLTDRGWYNEQFF. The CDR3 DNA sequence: TGTGCCAGCAGTCTTACGGACAGGGGGTGGTACAATGAGCAGTTCTTC.

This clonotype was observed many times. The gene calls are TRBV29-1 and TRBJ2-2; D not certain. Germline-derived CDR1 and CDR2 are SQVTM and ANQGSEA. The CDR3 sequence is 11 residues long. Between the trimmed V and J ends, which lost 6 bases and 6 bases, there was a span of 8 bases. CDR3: CSVGEAGELFF. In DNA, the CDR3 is TGCAGCGTGGGCGAGGCCGGGGAGCTGTTTTTT.

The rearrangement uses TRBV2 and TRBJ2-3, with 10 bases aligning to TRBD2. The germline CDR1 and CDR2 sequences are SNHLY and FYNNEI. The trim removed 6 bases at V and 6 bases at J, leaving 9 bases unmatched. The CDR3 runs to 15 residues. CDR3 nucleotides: TGTGCCAGCAGGGAGCGGGGGGGCTTGGTGGATACGCAGTATTTT. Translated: CASRERGGLVDTQYF.

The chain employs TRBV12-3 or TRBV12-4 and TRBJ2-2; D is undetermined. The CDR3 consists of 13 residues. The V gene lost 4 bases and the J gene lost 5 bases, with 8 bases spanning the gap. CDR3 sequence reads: CASSYDATGELFF. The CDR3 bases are TGTGCCAGCAGTTATGACGCAACCGGGGAGCTGTTTTTT.

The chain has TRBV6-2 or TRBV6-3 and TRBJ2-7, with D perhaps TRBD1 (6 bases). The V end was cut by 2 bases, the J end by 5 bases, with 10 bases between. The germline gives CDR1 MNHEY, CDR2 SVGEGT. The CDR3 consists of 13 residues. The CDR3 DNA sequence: TGTGCCAGCAGTTACAGGGGGAGCGACGAGCAGTACGTC. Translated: CASSYRGSDEQYV.

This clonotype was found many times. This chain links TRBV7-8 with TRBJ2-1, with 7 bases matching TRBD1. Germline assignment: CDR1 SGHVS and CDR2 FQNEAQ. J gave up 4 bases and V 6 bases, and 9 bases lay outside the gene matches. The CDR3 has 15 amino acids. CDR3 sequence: CASSSPGTVYNEQFF. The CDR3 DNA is TGTGCCAGCAGTTCACCCGGGACAGTGTACAATGAGCAGTTCTTC.

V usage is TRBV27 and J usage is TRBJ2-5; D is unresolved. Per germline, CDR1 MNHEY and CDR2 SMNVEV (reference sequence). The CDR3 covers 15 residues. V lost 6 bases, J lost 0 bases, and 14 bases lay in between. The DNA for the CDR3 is TGTGCCAGCAGCCCCTCGGACGGAGACCAAGAGACCCAGTACTTC. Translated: CASSPSDGDQETQYF.

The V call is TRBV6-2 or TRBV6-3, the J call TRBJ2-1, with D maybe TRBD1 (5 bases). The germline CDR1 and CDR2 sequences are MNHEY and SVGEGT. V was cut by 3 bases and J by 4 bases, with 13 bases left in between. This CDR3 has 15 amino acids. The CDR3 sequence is CASSYLGLLYNEQFF. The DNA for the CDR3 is TGTGCCAGCAGTTATTTGGGGCTTCTGTACAATGAGCAGTTCTTC.

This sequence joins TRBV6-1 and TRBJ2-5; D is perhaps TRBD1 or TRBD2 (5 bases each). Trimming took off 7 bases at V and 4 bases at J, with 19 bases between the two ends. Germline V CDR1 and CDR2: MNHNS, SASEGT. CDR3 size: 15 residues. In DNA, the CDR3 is TGTGCCAGCACGGGATACTCGACAGCCCCAGAGACCCAGTACTTC. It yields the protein CASTGYSTAPETQYF.

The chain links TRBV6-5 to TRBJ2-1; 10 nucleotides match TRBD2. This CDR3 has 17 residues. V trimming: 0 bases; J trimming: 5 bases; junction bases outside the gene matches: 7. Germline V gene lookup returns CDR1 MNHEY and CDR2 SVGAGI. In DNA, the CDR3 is TGTGCCAGCAGTTACTCGGGGCTAGCGGGGGCCCACAATGAGCAGTTCTTC. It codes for CASSYSGLAGAHNEQFF.

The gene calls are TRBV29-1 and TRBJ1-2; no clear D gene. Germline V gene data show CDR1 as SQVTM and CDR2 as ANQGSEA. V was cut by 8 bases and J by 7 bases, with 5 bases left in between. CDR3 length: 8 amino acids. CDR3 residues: CSPTGYTF. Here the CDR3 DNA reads TGCAGCCCGACTGGCTACACCTTC.

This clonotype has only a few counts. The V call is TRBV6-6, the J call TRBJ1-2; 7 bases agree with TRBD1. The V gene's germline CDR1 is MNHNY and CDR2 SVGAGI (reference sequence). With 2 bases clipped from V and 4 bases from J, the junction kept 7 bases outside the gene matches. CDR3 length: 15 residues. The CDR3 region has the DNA TGTGCCAGCAGTTACCCCGGGGACAGAAGCTATGGCTACACCTTC. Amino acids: CASSYPGDRSYGYTF.

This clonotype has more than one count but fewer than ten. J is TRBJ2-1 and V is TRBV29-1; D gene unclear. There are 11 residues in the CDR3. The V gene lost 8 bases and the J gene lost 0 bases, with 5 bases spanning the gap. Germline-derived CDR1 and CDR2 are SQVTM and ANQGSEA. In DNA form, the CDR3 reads TGCAGCTCAGGCTCCTACAATGAGCAGTTCTTC. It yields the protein CSSGSYNEQFF.

CDR3 loop: CASSDLQPNTEAFF. The CDR3 DNA reads TGTGCCAGCAGTGACTTACAGCCGAACACTGAAGCTTTCTTT. The rearrangement joins TRBV2 to TRBJ1-1; unclear D gene. CDR1 is SNHLY, CDR2 FYNNEI, per germline. Trimming shortened V by 3 bases and J by 1 base, and 9 bases separated the two germline ends. The CDR3 runs to 14 residues.

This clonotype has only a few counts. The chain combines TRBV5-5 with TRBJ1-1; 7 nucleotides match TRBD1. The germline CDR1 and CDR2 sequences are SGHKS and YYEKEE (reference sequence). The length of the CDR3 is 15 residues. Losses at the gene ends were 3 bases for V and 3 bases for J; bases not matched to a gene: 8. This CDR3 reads CASSSDRAVDTEAFF. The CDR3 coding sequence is TGTGCCAGCAGCTCCGACAGGGCTGTAGACACTGAAGCTTTCTTT.